These 24 T cell receptor beta chains originate from one sample sequenced in a study of shared clonotypes between healthy human individuals. Libraries were prepared by immunoSEQ multiplex PCR; TCRdb keeps only in-frame clonotypes and omits some of them. Here the sample spans more than 2,000,000 clones, around nine tenths being singletons. Sequenced input: naive CD4+ T cells sorted from blood. Subset meaning: CD45RA+ positively selected. Receptors originate from a man aged 18 to 29 in good health.

This clone has just a few counts. The chain links TRBV19 to TRBJ1-1, with D possibly matching TRBD1 (6 bases). Germline loops: CDR1 LNHDA, CDR2 SQIVND (reference sequence). The CDR3 has 15 residues. The V and J ends lost 4 bases and 4 bases respectively, with 16 bases between them. DNA for the CDR3: TGTGCCAGTAGTACCACACAGGGATTACGCACTGAAGCTTTCTTT. It translates to CASSTTQGLRTEAFF. The entire variable domain, with the rest obtained from reference TRBV19 and TRBJ1-1, is as follows: DGGITQSPKYLFRKEGQNVTLSCEQNLNHDAMYWYRQDPGQGLRLIYYSQIVNDFQKGDIAEGYSVSREKKESFPLTVTSAQKNPTAFYLCASSTTQGLRTEAFFGQGTRLTVV.

The chain recombines TRBV2 with TRBJ2-5; D unclear. CDR1 and CDR2 from the germline V gene are SNHLY and FYNNEI. The CDR3 spans 13 residues. The V gene lost 7 bases and the J gene lost 4 bases, with 13 bases spanning the gap. In DNA, the CDR3 is TGTGCCAGCATGGGATTAAGGTCAGAGACCCAGTACTTC. Translating gives CASMGLRSETQYF.

This clone showed up just once. This chain uses TRBV9 with TRBJ1-4; the match to TRBD1 covers 12 bases. The germline V gene has CDR1 SGDLS and CDR2 YYNGEE. The trim removed 0 bases at V and 7 bases at J, leaving 10 bases unmatched. The CDR3 consists of 18 residues. CDR3: CASSVGSSGTGGFEKLFF. CDR3 DNA: TGTGCCAGCAGCGTAGGATCCTCGGGGACAGGGGGCTTTGAAAAACTGTTTTTT. The whole variable domain, filled in from reference TRBV9 and TRBJ1-4, reads DSGVTQTPKHLITATGQRVTLRCSPRSGDLSVYWYQQSLDQGLQFLIQYYNGEERAKGNILERFSAQQFPDLHSELNLSSLELGDSALYFCASSVGSSGTGGFEKLFFGSGTQLSVL.

The chain employs TRBV6-6 and TRBJ2-7; TRBD1 or TRBD2 may be the D gene (5 bases each). The germline gives CDR1 MNHNY, CDR2 SVGAGI (reference sequence). This CDR3 comprises 14 residues. V dropped 8 bases and J dropped 4 bases, with 18 bases sitting between them. The DNA of the CDR3 is TGTGCCAGCCTACGCAACCTGGGGGTATACGAGCAGTACTTC. Its protein product is CASLRNLGVYEQYF.

The J gene is TRBJ1-4, the V gene TRBV19, with 12 bases fitting TRBD1. CDR1 and CDR2 from the germline V gene are LNHDA and SQIVND (reference sequence). V lost 6 bases to trimming and J lost 6 bases; unmatched junction nucleotides: 5. The CDR3 is made up of 15 amino acids. The CDR3 loop reads CASSRGTGGDEKLFF. The CDR3 DNA sequence: TGTGCCAGTAGCCGTGGGACAGGGGGCGATGAAAAACTGTTTTTT.

The gene calls are TRBV11-2 and TRBJ2-1, with 10 bases identical to TRBD1. Germline CDR1 is SGHAT and CDR2 is FQNNGV. The V and J ends lost 4 bases and 7 bases, in that order; junction bases with no gene match: 10. CDR3 length: 16 residues. In nucleotides, the CDR3 is TGTGCCAGCAGCTCGAGGGACAGGGGTTTAAAAAATGAGCAGTTCTTC. It translates to CASSSRDRGLKNEQFF.

The rearrangement uses TRBV7-3 and TRBJ2-1, with TRBD2 matching 12 bases. The J segment lost 9 bases and the V segment lost 5 bases, leaving 8 bases of the junction unmatched. The CDR3 is 15 amino acids. Germline V CDR1 and CDR2: SGHTA, FQGTGA. The CDR3 DNA reads as TGTGCCAGCAGCACGACTAGCGGGGGCTTGGGTGAGCAGTTCTTC. The encoded protein is CASSTTSGGLGEQFF.

The CDR3 DNA reads as TGTGCCACCAGCAGAGAGGGGGCGGGAGTGGGGTACGAGCAGTACTTC. This translates into CATSREGAGVGYEQYF. The genes are TRBV15 and TRBJ2-7; TRBD2 is a possible D gene (7 bases). Germline lookup yields CDR1 LNHNV and CDR2 YYDKDF (reference sequence). The germline V and J ends were trimmed by 0 bases and 4 bases, with 16 bases remaining between them. The length of the CDR3 is 16 residues.

The chain employs TRBV30 and TRBJ2-2, with 10 bases identical to TRBD1. The junction had 15 bases not matched to a gene; V was cut back by 1 base and J by 4 bases. From germline, CDR1 is GTSNPN and CDR2 SVGIG (reference sequence). The CDR3 length is 19 residues. The CDR3 loop is CAWSAQGTGEAIITGELFF. Written as DNA, the CDR3 is TGTGCCTGGAGTGCGCAGGGGACAGGGGAGGCTATTATCACCGGGGAGCTGTTTTTT.

The chain joins TRBV6-1 to TRBJ1-5; D is perhaps TRBD1 (5 bases). Germline CDR1 reads MNHNS; CDR2 reads SASEGT. V lost 6 bases, J lost 0 bases, and 12 bases lay in between. The CDR3 extends over 15 amino acids. The CDR3 DNA reads as TGTGCCAGCAGGGAACAGGTGAATAGCAATCAGCCCCAGCATTTT. Its translation is CASREQVNSNQPQHF.

The CDR3 bases are TGTGCCAGCAGCTTCGGATCCTATAGCAATCAGCCCCAGCATTTT. Its translation is CASSFGSYSNQPQHF. The gene calls are TRBV7-2 and TRBJ1-5; D is undetermined. V lost 3 bases and J lost 0, with 9 bases in between. This CDR3 contains 15 residues. CDR1 and CDR2 (germline): SGHTA, FQGNSA.

This chain connects TRBV30 to TRBJ1-2, with 11 bases matching TRBD1. CDR1 GTSNPN and CDR2 SVGIG come from the germline V gene (reference sequence). The CDR3 sequence is 13 residues long. J lost 7 bases, V lost 2 bases, and 3 bases had no gene match. The CDR3 region is CAWSKGTGGGYTF. The DNA for the CDR3 is TGTGCCTGGAGTAAGGGGACAGGGGGTGGCTACACCTTC. The full variable domain, in which reference TRBV30 and TRBJ1-2 provide the parts outside the CDR3, is SQTIHQWPATLVQPVGSPLSLECTVEGTSNPNLYWYRQAAGRGLQLLFYSVGIGQISSEVPQNLSASRPQDRQFILSSKKLLLSDSGFYLCAWSKGTGGGYTFGSGTRLTVV.

V and J are TRBV5-1 and TRBJ1-3; no clear D. V was clipped by 2 bases and J by 4 bases, with 16 bases between them. The V gene's germline CDR1 is SGHRS and CDR2 YFSETQ. The CDR3 covers 16 residues. CDR3 residues: CASSFSRQVSGNTIYF. The CDR3 DNA reads TGCGCCAGCAGCTTTTCTCGGCAAGTCTCCGGAAACACCATATATTTT.

The V gene is TRBV6-5, the J gene TRBJ2-6; no definite D call. CDR1 is MNHEY and CDR2 is SVGAGI in the germline V gene. V lost 8 bases and J lost 2, with 4 bases in between. The length of the CDR3 is 12 residues. CDR3 in amino acids: CASRTGANVLTF. CDR3 nucleotides: TGTGCCAGCCGAACTGGGGCCAACGTCCTGACTTTC.

Remarks on this clone: The sample carries other DNA sequences with the same CDR3. The chain uses TRBV30 and TRBJ1-2, with D unresolved. There are 14 residues in the CDR3. V shed 0 bases and J shed 0 bases, with 8 bases lying between them. From germline, CDR1 is GTSNPN and CDR2 SVGIG (reference sequence). The DNA of the CDR3 is TGTGCCTGGAGTGTACCTACCTCTAACTATGGCTACACCTTC. This gives the protein CAWSVPTSNYGYTF.

Worth noting for this clone: The identical CDR3 is also encoded by other nucleotide sequences in the sample. The chain employs TRBV7-2 and TRBJ2-7, with 10 bases that match TRBD1. There are 15 residues in the CDR3. The V gene end was trimmed by 5 bases and the J gene end by 2 bases; junction bases not matched to a gene: 6. Germline assignment: CDR1 SGHTA and CDR2 FQGNSA. The DNA for the CDR3 is TGTGCCAGCAGCCCGGGACAGGGGCTGACCTACGAGCAGTACTTC. Protein sequence: CASSPGQGLTYEQYF. The variable domain in full, with the rest retrieved from reference TRBV7-2 and TRBJ2-7, is GAGVSQSPSNKVTEKGKDVELRCDPISGHTALYWYRQSLGQGLEFLIYFQGNSAPDKSGLPSDRFSAERTGGSVSTLTIQRTQQEDSAVYLCASSPGQGLTYEQYFGPGTRLTVT.

This chain uses TRBV7-2 with TRBJ2-5; 8 bases match TRBD1. This CDR3 is built from 16 residues. Germline V gene sequence: CDR1 SGHTA, CDR2 FQGNSA. Trimming cost V 5 bases and J 5 bases; bases outside gene matches: 13. The chain's CDR3 is CASSVHSGTGGETQYF. CDR3 nucleotide sequence: TGTGCCAGCAGCGTACATTCCGGGACAGGAGGGGAGACCCAGTACTTC.

In this sample, this clone turned up once. The chain couples TRBV6-1 to TRBJ1-4; a possible D gene is TRBD1 (6 bases). The CDR3 totals 15 residues. CDR1 is MNHNS, CDR2 SASEGT, per germline. The V end was cut by 4 bases, the J end by 4 bases, with 13 bases between. CDR3 sequence (DNA): TGTGCCAGCAGTGGTTCCGGGACACTTAATGAAAAACTGTTTTTT. Its protein product is CASSGSGTLNEKLFF.

This clone was seen only once. This chain connects TRBV19 to TRBJ1-5; TRBD1 matches 9 bases. CDR3 size: 15 residues. Germline loops: CDR1 LNHDA, CDR2 SQIVND (reference sequence). V was clipped by 5 bases and J by 9 bases; unmatched bases: 11. CDR3 sequence (DNA): TGTGCCAGTAGTTCGGACAGGGGTGGGTCGGGGCCCCAGCATTTT. Encoded protein: CASSSDRGGSGPQHF.

The chain joins TRBV4-1 to TRBJ1-4, with D possibly TRBD1 on 6 matching bases. V was clipped by 4 bases and J by 4 bases, with 10 bases between them. Germline V gene sequence: CDR1 MGHRA, CDR2 YSYEKL. This CDR3 has 14 amino acids. The CDR3 is CASSPGQYNEKLFF. The CDR3 bases are TGCGCCAGCAGCCCTGGACAGTATAATGAAAAACTGTTTTTT.

V usage is TRBV19 and J usage is TRBJ1-4; D not resolved. Per germline, CDR1 LNHDA and CDR2 SQIVND (reference sequence). The CDR3 extends over 14 amino acids. Trimming removed 5 bases from V and 1 base from J, with 8 bases in between. This CDR3 is CASSRGVTNEKLFF. CDR3 in DNA: TGTGCCAGTAGTCGCGGGGTAACTAATGAAAAACTGTTTTTT.

For the CDR3, the DNA is TGTGCCAGCAGACTTAGCGGGAGGTTCATTGAGCAGTTCTTC. It codes for CASRLSGRFIEQFF. The chain uses TRBV5-6 and TRBJ2-1, with 10 bases lining up with TRBD2. Per germline, CDR1 SGHDT and CDR2 YYEEEE. The CDR3 runs to 14 residues. J was trimmed by 9 bases and V by 5 bases; bases with no gene match: 8.

The chain recombines TRBV7-6 with TRBJ2-1; D possibly corresponds to TRBD1 (6 bases). The germline V and J ends were trimmed by 0 bases and 4 bases, with 16 bases remaining between them. Looked up from germline, CDR1 is SGHVS and CDR2 is FNYEAQ. CDR3 size: 17 residues. This CDR3 is CASSLAGAGVVYNEQFF. The CDR3 DNA sequence: TGTGCCAGCAGCTTAGCAGGGGCAGGGGTGGTATACAATGAGCAGTTCTTC.

To note about this clone: The sample contains more than one DNA sequence encoding this CDR3. This sequence joins TRBV5-5 and TRBJ1-2, with 7 positions matching TRBD1. This CDR3 spans 14 amino acids. Losses at the gene ends were 4 bases for V and 2 bases for J; bases not matched to a gene: 5. Germline-derived CDR1 and CDR2 are SGHKS and YYEKEE (reference sequence). CDR3 protein: CASSPGQLNYGYTF. In nucleotides, the CDR3 is TGTGCCAGCAGCCCGGGACAGTTAAACTATGGCTACACCTTC.